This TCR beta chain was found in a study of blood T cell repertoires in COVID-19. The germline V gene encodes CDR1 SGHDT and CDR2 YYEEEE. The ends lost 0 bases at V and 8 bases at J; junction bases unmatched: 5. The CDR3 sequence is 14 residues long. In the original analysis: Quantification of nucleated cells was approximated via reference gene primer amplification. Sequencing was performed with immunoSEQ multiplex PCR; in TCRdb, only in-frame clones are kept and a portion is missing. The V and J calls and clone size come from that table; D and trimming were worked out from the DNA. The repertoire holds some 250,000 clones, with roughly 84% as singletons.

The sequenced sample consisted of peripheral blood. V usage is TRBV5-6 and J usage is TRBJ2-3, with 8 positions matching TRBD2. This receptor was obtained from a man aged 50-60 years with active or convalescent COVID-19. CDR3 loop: CASSLGAGEGTQYF. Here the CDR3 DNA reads TGTGCCAGCAGCTTGGGAGCGGGGGAGGGTACGCAGTATTTT.